This T cell receptor beta chain was identified in a study of response to subunit inactivated influenza vaccine. The V end lost 5 bases, the J end lost 3 bases, and 14 bases lay between the germline ends. There are 14 residues in the CDR3. The germline gives CDR1 MDHEN, CDR2 SYDVKM. Via MiXCR, TCRdb re-called the RT-PCR reads, giving one row per CDR3 protein. The profile shows about 300,000 distinct CDR3 sequences, around 22% of them singletons. Details on this clonotype: Its antigen is undetermined.

The study's findings and limits: Only a handful of new T cells, the authors suggested, are recruited with each seasonal influenza vaccination.

The specimen comprised PBMCs from blood, sampled 21 months after vaccination. This receptor was identified in a man aged 50 to 69 who received an inactivated influenza vaccine. This chain uses TRBV28 with TRBJ2-7; possibly TRBD1 or TRBD2 for D (5 bases each). The CDR3 coding sequence is TGTGCCAGCAGTATCCGAGGGGTGCACTACGAGCAGTACTTC. This gives the protein CASSIRGVHYEQYF.